The rows below give T cell receptor beta chains drawn from one sample of a study of cytomegalovirus exposure and HLA in healthy donors. TCRdb's table, derived via immunoSEQ multiplex PCR, lists solely in-frame clones and lacks some. The sample contains some 150,000 clones, almost 90% of which appear only once. Sequencing was done on a sample of PBMCs. These receptors were taken from a woman aged 18 to 35 in good health and CMV-seropositive. The CDR3 runs from the conserved cysteine through the conserved F or W. D genes are given only for firm matches. Only part of the rows carry a size: once, few, many, or a class if the clone is expanded.

J: TRBJ1-5
size: NA
D: NA
V: TRBV28
CDR3: CASRPPGGYQPQHF
DNA: TGTGCCAGCCGCCCCCCGGGCGGGTATCAGCCCCAGCATTTT

J: TRBJ2-7
size: NA
D: NA
V: TRBV7-6
CDR3: CASSPAVSSYEQYF
DNA: TGTGCCAGCAGCCCAGCGGTTTCGAGCTACGAGCAGTACTTC

J: TRBJ2-7
size: NA
D: NA
V: TRBV18
CDR3: CASSEQGSGEQYF
DNA: TGTGCCAGCTCGGAACAGGGATCCGGCGAGCAGTACTTC

J: TRBJ1-1
size: NA
D: TRBD1
V: TRBV27
CDR3: CASRKGQGASAFF
DNA: TGTGCCAGCAGGAAGGGACAGGGGGCTTCAGCTTTCTTT

J: TRBJ2-3
size: NA
D: TRBD2
V: TRBV9
CDR3: CASSVVSAGGPDTQYF
DNA: TGTGCCAGCAGCGTAGTATCAGCGGGGGGCCCAGATACGCAGTATTTT

J: TRBJ2-2
size: once
D: NA
V: TRBV5-5
CDR3: CASSLQPLQGSGELFF
DNA: TGTGCCAGCAGCTTGCAGCCGTTACAGGGAAGCGGGGAGCTGTTTTTT

J: TRBJ2-7
size: once
D: NA
V: TRBV19
CDR3: CASSIVGGVPYEQYF
DNA: TGTGCCAGTAGTATAGTAGGGGGGGTCCCCTACGAGCAGTACTTC

J: TRBJ2-3
size: NA
D: NA
V: TRBV7-9
CDR3: CASSRQITDTQYF
DNA: TGTGCCAGCAGCCGACAGATTACAGATACGCAGTATTTT

J: TRBJ1-1
size: NA
D: TRBD1
V: TRBV19
CDR3: CASSTPGQGTLNTEAFF
DNA: TGTGCCAGTAGTACCCCAGGACAGGGGACCCTGAACACTGAAGCTTTCTTT

J: TRBJ1-5
size: few
D: TRBD1
V: TRBV2
CDR3: CASSERQGDQPQHF
DNA: TGTGCCAGCAGTGAAAGACAGGGGGATCAGCCCCAGCATTTT

J: TRBJ2-2
size: NA
D: NA
V: TRBV5-5
CDR3: CASRSGGRNTGELFF
DNA: TGTGCCAGCAGAAGTGGAGGACGGAACACCGGGGAGCTGTTTTTT

J: TRBJ1-2
size: NA
D: NA
V: TRBV29-1
CDR3: CSASAGGADYGYTF
DNA: TGCAGCGCCTCGGCGGGGGGCGCCGACTATGGCTACACCTTC

J: TRBJ2-7
size: NA
D: NA
V: TRBV6-6
CDR3: CASSFTTGSTYEQYF
DNA: TGTGCCAGCAGTTTTACAACAGGTTCCACCTACGAGCAGTACTTC

J: TRBJ1-6
size: NA
D: TRBD1
V: TRBV7-2
CDR3: CASLDRGNSPLHF
DNA: TGTGCCAGCCTAGACAGGGGAAATTCACCCCTCCACTTT

J: TRBJ1-2
size: NA
D: NA
V: TRBV29-1
CDR3: CSAGWRERLNGYTF
DNA: TGCAGCGCTGGGTGGAGGGAAAGGCTGAATGGCTACACCTTC

J: TRBJ1-5
size: NA
D: NA
V: TRBV29-1
CDR3: CSVDKGAGQPQHF
DNA: TGCAGCGTTGATAAAGGGGCCGGTCAGCCCCAGCATTTT

J: TRBJ2-7
size: once
D: TRBD1
V: TRBV28
CDR3: CASSTTGQLYEQYF
DNA: TGTGCCAGCAGTACGACGGGACAGCTCTACGAGCAGTACTTC

J: TRBJ1-1
size: NA
D: TRBD1
V: TRBV27
CDR3: CASSPQGQTKAFF
DNA: TGTGCCAGCAGTCCCCAGGGACAGACAAAAGCTTTCTTT

J: TRBJ2-3
size: NA
D: TRBD1
V: TRBV7-3
CDR3: CASSRQTGADTQYF
DNA: TGTGCCAGCAGCCGACAGACAGGGGCAGATACGCAGTATTTT

J: TRBJ2-1
size: NA
D: TRBD2
V: TRBV9
CDR3: CASSPLGLAGARGLNEQFF
DNA: TGTGCCAGCAGCCCCTTAGGACTAGCGGGGGCCCGGGGGCTCAATGAGCAGTTCTTC

J: TRBJ1-1
size: NA
D: TRBD1
V: TRBV19
CDR3: CASSRDRSTEAFF
DNA: TGTGCCAGTAGCCGGGACAGGTCCACTGAAGCTTTCTTT

J: TRBJ2-7
size: NA
D: TRBD1
V: TRBV11-2
CDR3: CASKRQGASSEQYF
DNA: TGTGCCAGCAAAAGGCAGGGGGCATCGAGCGAGCAGTACTTC